This passage covers 14 T cell receptor beta chains from one sample sequenced in a study of shared clonotypes between healthy human individuals (dated by TCRdb to the early 2020s). Library preparation was by the immunoSEQ multiplex PCR assay. What TCRdb holds here is the immuneACCESS table cut down to in-frame rearrangements. Part of the clones is not present; checked against another copy, under half of the missing clones reflect an unresolved V gene, and the others are unexplained. The sample table contains some 2,100,000 clones; only one count was recorded for approximately 94% of them. The leading ten clones occupy approximately 1.7% of the sample. CD8 naive samples consisted of CD45RO-negative cells that were positively selected for CCR7, yielding a CD45RA+CCR7+ population without TemRA cells. The material sequenced was naive CD8+ T cells from PBMCs. Taken with the paper, the label for cell subset or site translates to: CD45RA+CCR7+. Receptor source: a man between 18 and 35 years old in good health. Some clones in this sample may be carry-over from other donors' samples.

This sequence joins TRBV29-1 and TRBJ2-3, with 7 bases fitting TRBD2. This CDR3 has 14 residues. Germline lookup yields CDR1 SQVTM and CDR2 ANQGSEA. V was pared by 6 bases and J by 2 bases, with 8 bases of the junction left unmatched. The CDR3 reads CSVLGGQITDTQYF. The CDR3 DNA follows: TGCAGCGTGTTGGGAGGGCAGATCACAGATACGCAGTATTTT.

The chain carries TRBV9 and TRBJ2-7; possible D gene TRBD1, 6 bases. The CDR3 sequence is 14 residues long. The V gene's germline CDR1 is SGDLS and CDR2 YYNGEE. Trimming removed 4 bases from V and 2 bases from J, with 13 bases in between. The CDR3 sequence is CASSPRTATYEQYF. The CDR3 DNA is TGTGCCAGCAGCCCACGGACAGCAACCTACGAGCAGTACTTC.

The rearrangement uses TRBV7-6 and TRBJ2-2, with a weak D call TRBD1 (5 bases). From germline, CDR1 is SGHVS and CDR2 FNYEAQ. V lost 8 bases and J 1 base, leaving 14 bases between the germline ends. This CDR3 region has 15 residues. The CDR3 is CASGWGRGNTGELFF. CDR3 sequence (DNA): TGTGCCAGCGGATGGGGCAGAGGGAACACCGGGGAGCTGTTTTTT.

The chain carries TRBV6-6 and TRBJ2-7, with D possibly being TRBD1 or TRBD2 (6 bases each). Germline V gene data show CDR1 as MNHNY and CDR2 as SVGAGI (reference sequence). V shed 5 bases and J shed 7 bases, with 15 bases lying between them. This CDR3 comprises 13 residues. The DNA of the CDR3 is TGTGCCAGCAGTGACCTCGGGGGCTGGGAGCAGTACTTC. This encodes CASSDLGGWEQYF.

V usage is TRBV28 and J usage is TRBJ2-7; no clear D. The V and J ends lost 6 bases and 2 bases respectively, with 20 bases between them. Germline loops: CDR1 MDHEN, CDR2 SYDVKM. The CDR3 contains 16 residues. The CDR3 protein is CASSQRRPGRTYEQYF. The CDR3 DNA reads TGTGCCAGCAGCCAGCGCAGGCCCGGTAGAACCTACGAGCAGTACTTC. The complete variable domain, with remaining parts taken from reference TRBV28 and TRBJ2-7, reads DVKVTQSSRYLVKRTGEKVFLECVQDMDHENMFWYRQDPGLGLRLIYFSYDVKMKEKGDIPEGYSVSREKKERFSLILESASTNQTSMYLCASSQRRPGRTYEQYFGPGTRLTVT.

This clone was found a few times. The V and J genes are TRBV14 and TRBJ1-5; D is unclear. CDR3 length equals 15 residues. Germline loops: CDR1 SGHDN, CDR2 FVKESK. V was shortened by 0 bases and J by 4 bases, with 10 bases between the two germline ends. The CDR3 here is CASSQEEWVNQPQHF. The CDR3 nucleotides are TGTGCCAGCAGCCAAGAGGAATGGGTGAATCAGCCCCAGCATTTT.

This chain links TRBV28 with TRBJ2-1; 8 nucleotides match TRBD2. The junction had 7 bases not matched to a gene; V was cut back by 3 bases and J by 0 bases. In germline, CDR1 is MDHEN, CDR2 SYDVKM. This CDR3 region has 17 residues. DNA of the CDR3: TGTGCCAGCAGTTTTATGGGCGGGAGGAGCTCCTACAATGAGCAGTTCTTC. Its translation: CASSFMGGRSSYNEQFF.

The chain couples TRBV12-5 to TRBJ2-5, with 10 bases identical to TRBD2. The CDR3 runs to 15 residues. With 1 base clipped from V and 5 bases from J, the junction kept 4 bases outside the gene matches. Germline V gives CDR1 LGHNT, CDR2 FRNRAP. The CDR3: CASGLGVAGGETQYF. For the CDR3, the DNA is TGTGCTAGTGGTTTGGGGGTAGCGGGAGGCGAGACCCAGTACTTC.

The chain couples TRBV27 to TRBJ2-4; 9 nucleotides align to TRBD2. V lost 5 bases and J lost 0; bases outside the gene matches: 11. This CDR3 region has 18 residues. Germline CDR1 reads MNHEY; CDR2 reads SMNVEV (reference sequence). CDR3: CASSPFGAGGVAKNIQYF. Here the CDR3 DNA reads TGTGCCAGCAGTCCCTTTGGAGCGGGAGGCGTAGCCAAAAACATTCAGTACTTC.

The J gene is TRBJ2-7, the V gene TRBV6-5; no clear D. Looked up from germline, CDR1 is MNHEY and CDR2 is SVGAGI. The CDR3 length is 15 residues. The V and J ends lost 3 bases and 0 bases respectively, with 12 bases between them. The CDR3 loop reads CASSYTESASYEQYF. The CDR3 nucleotides are TGTGCCAGCAGTTATACCGAGTCAGCCTCCTACGAGCAGTACTTC.

This clone was seen once. This sample also contains other DNA sequences that code for the same CDR3. The V and J genes are TRBV5-6 and TRBJ1-4; D call uncertain. Germline V gene data show CDR1 as SGHDT and CDR2 as YYEEEE. The CDR3 sequence is 12 residues long. Trimming shortened V by 0 bases and J by 8 bases, and 5 bases separated the two germline ends. In DNA form, the CDR3 reads TGTGCCAGCAGCTTGGGAGGGGAAAAACTGTTTTTT. As protein: CASSLGGEKLFF.

Comments on this clone: Other DNA sequences within the sample encode an identical CDR3. This sequence joins TRBV11-2 and TRBJ2-7; D may be TRBD1 (5 bases). There are 12 residues in the CDR3. V was clipped by 0 bases and J by 6 bases, with 6 bases between them. Germline V gene lookup returns CDR1 SGHAT and CDR2 FQNNGV. CDR3 in amino acids: CASSLDRAEQYF. DNA for the CDR3: TGTGCCAGCAGCTTAGACAGGGCCGAGCAGTACTTC. The full variable domain, completed using reference TRBV11-2 and TRBJ2-7, is EAGVAQSPRYKIIEKRQSVAFWCNPISGHATLYWYQQILGQGPKLLIQFQNNGVVDDSQLPKDRFSAERLKGVDSTLKIQPAKLEDSAVYLCASSLDRAEQYFGPGTRLTVT.

The CDR3 nucleotides read TGCGCCAGCAGTCAACTCGGGAAAAACTATGGCTACACCTTC. Encoded protein: CASSQLGKNYGYTF. The chain is built from TRBV23-1 and TRBJ1-2; D is ambiguous. TRBV23-1 is classed as an ORF, of uncertain function. CDR3 length equals 14 residues. V was pared by 2 bases and J by 2 bases, with 9 bases between.

The chain recombines TRBV29-1 with TRBJ2-1; no clear D gene. CDR3 length: 12 amino acids. The germline V and J ends were trimmed by 8 bases and 5 bases, with 13 bases remaining between them. Germline loops: CDR1 SQVTM, CDR2 ANQGSEA. The DNA for the CDR3 is TGCAGCTCCTTGTGGGCCAACAATGAGCAGTTCTTC. It yields the protein CSSLWANNEQFF.